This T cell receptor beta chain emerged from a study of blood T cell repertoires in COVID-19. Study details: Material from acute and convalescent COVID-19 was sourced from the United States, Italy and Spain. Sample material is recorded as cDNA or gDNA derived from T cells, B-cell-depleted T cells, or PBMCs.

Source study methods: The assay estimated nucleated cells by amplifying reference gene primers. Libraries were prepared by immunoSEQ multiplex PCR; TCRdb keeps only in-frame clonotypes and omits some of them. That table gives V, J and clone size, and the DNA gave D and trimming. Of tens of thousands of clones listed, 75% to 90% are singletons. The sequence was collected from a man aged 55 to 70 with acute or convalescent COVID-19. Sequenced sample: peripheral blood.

The CDR3 sequence: CASSLGQGEVYGETQYF. CDR3 nucleotide sequence: TGCGCCAGCAGCCTCGGACAGGGAGAGGTCTACGGAGAGACCCAGTACTTC. The chain is built from TRBV5-1 and TRBJ2-5; 8 nucleotides agree with TRBD1. This CDR3 comprises 17 residues. CDR1 is SGHRS and CDR2 is YFSETQ in the germline V gene. V dropped 4 bases and J dropped 4; count of bases not matched to a gene: 15.